This TCR beta chain comes out of a study of T cells in Graves' hyperthyroidism and ophthalmopathy. RNA transcripts gave rise to amplified TCR beta CDR3 regions. HTBI primers were employed in a first-round RT-PCR of the TCR CDR3. MiXCR was run by TCRdb on the multiplex PCR reads, yielding one entry per CDR3 protein. The sample contains about 510,000 distinct CDR3 sequences, less than 15% of which appear only once. The hyperthyroidism patients had all been newly diagnosed, and their disease duration was under 2 months. Their ages ranged from 18 to 65 years. This clonotype was seen ten or more times. The sequence was collected from a woman in her thirties or forties with Graves' hyperthyroidism. The specimen sequenced was blood.

CDR3 loop: CASSFRDTQGTQYF. In DNA, the CDR3 is TGTGCCAGCAGCTTCCGGGACACACAGGGGACCCAGTACTTC. This chain joins TRBV5-6 and TRBJ2-5; D might be TRBD1 (6 bases). V was trimmed by 2 bases and J by 7 bases, leaving 15 bases between them. The CDR3 contains 14 residues. Germline V lookup: CDR1 SGHDT, CDR2 YYEEEE.